The clone carrying this T cell receptor (beta chain) was counted at least ten times. Its matching antigen is unknown. This entry is derived from a study of regulatory T cells in long-lasting Graves disease. Arm-PCR with iRepertoire HTBI primers amplified the CDR3 regions for these TCR beta libraries. TCRdb recomputed calls from the multiplex PCR reads with MiXCR, one row per CDR3 protein. The sample yields 400,000 or so distinct CDR3 sequences, about a quarter seen once. Time point of the sample: persistent/refractory GD, antithyroid drugs over 5 years with positive TRAb. The TCR library was prepared using RNA isolated from PBMCs. Whole-study findings and limits: A greater number of public clonotypes (under 3,000) was shared by persistent patients than by new patients (about 890).

The sample in question was peripheral blood mononuclear cells (PBMCs), obtained when the disease was refractory, from a patient treated with antithyroid drugs. The TCR comes from a female donor with Graves disease.

The CDR3 DNA follows: TGTGCCAGCAGGAGAAAAAGCTGGGAGACCCAGTACTTC. As protein: CASRRKSWETQYF. V and J are TRBV27 and TRBJ2-5; no firm D call. The germline V gene has CDR1 MNHEY and CDR2 SMNVEV (reference sequence). The CDR3 totals 13 residues. V lost 6 bases to trimming and J lost 5 bases, with 13 bases between them.